This note documents a single TCR beta chain sequence. Antigen: not known. The data were taken from a study of graft-versus-host responses after intestinal transplantation. Study-wide background: Multivisceral, liver-intestinal, or isolated intestinal transplants were performed in recipients. The study gave all recipients anti-thymocyte globulin induction, then tacrolimus and steroids for 2 to 3 years.

There are 14 residues in the CDR3. CDR1 is MRHNA, CDR2 SNTAGT, per germline. After removal of 2 bases from V and 4 bases from J, the junction contained 0 bases not matched to a gene. Study-level findings and limits: Early post-transplant HvG declines were associated with peak circulating GvH clone levels. GvH clones detected in recipient marrow included some appearing first in ileum or blood.

The table came from immunoSEQ multiplex PCR; TCRdb's copy has only in-frame clones and leaves some out. Of some 13,000 clones listed, around four fifths are singletons. This receptor was taken from a human patient who received an intestinal transplant, so some T cells may come from the graft donor. The sequencing used PBMCs, collected roughly 130 days after transplant. The V call is TRBV6-4, the J call TRBJ2-3; 10 nucleotides align to TRBD1. The CDR3 loop reads CASSDGQGADTQYF. Here the CDR3 DNA reads TGTGCCAGCAGTGACGGACAGGGGGCAGATACGCAGTATTTT.